These T cell receptor beta chains were read from a single sample in a study of T cells in Graves' hyperthyroidism and ophthalmopathy. MiXCR, run by TCRdb on the multiplex PCR reads, gives a single entry per CDR3 protein. The data show over 500,000 distinct CDR3 sequences, about 15% seen once. Sample: blood. These receptors were taken from a woman aged 25 to 45 with Graves' ophthalmopathy. CDR3s leave out the opening cysteine and the closing phenylalanine or tryptophan. The order of the fields is V gene, CDR3 protein.

v_gene: TRBV28
CDR3aa: ATRDRLISALH

v_gene: TRBV6-2/TRBV6-3
CDR3aa: ASKKGASYNEQF

v_gene: TRBV7-8
CDR3aa: ASSLDGLRGSTY

v_gene: TRBV11-2
CDR3aa: ASSFRTGRITEAF

v_gene: TRBV29-1
CDR3aa: SVGGGTANEKLF

v_gene: TRBV29-1
CDR3aa: SVGGRGGPLH

v_gene: TRBV28
CDR3aa: ASSPRTGTSGRAGSLNEQF

v_gene: TRBV29-1
CDR3aa: SALGQGIGTEAF

v_gene: TRBV5-1
CDR3aa: ASSLTLRGSGNTIY

v_gene: TRBV5-1
CDR3aa: ASRPGSTTTDTQY

v_gene: TRBV28
CDR3aa: ASSSGGDSNYGYT

v_gene: TRBV11-2
CDR3aa: ASSSRQGARGYT

v_gene: TRBV12-3/TRBV12-4
CDR3aa: ASSLSRQSYEQY

v_gene: TRBV3-1
CDR3aa: ASSQGGREEQY

v_gene: TRBV18
CDR3aa: ASSPGRETNEKLF

v_gene: TRBV18
CDR3aa: ASSPLGDHYEQY